This TCR beta chain was sequenced in a study of graft-versus-host responses after intestinal transplantation. The CDR3 sequence is 18 residues long. J was trimmed by 5 bases and V by 0 bases; bases with no gene match: 8. The germline CDR1 and CDR2 sequences are LGHNA and YSLEER. On this clone: Its antigen is currently unknown.

Method: immunoSEQ multiplex PCR; TCRdb's copy keeps in-frame clones and lacks some. Here the sample spans tens of thousands of clones, 90% to 95% being singletons. The clonotype was recovered from a human donor who received an intestinal transplant. The V and J genes are TRBV4-3 and TRBJ1-5; 12 nucleotides line up with TRBD1. The starting material was unstimulated CD8+ T cells sorted from spleen or lymph node cells, obtained before intestinal transplant. This chain's CDR3 is CASSQDKAGTGGYQPQHF. CDR3 in DNA: TGCGCCAGCAGCCAAGATAAAGCGGGGACAGGGGGCTATCAGCCCCAGCATTTT.